The 21 T cell receptor beta chains listed next were all sequenced from one sample in a study of blood T cell repertoires in COVID-19 (dated by TCRdb to about 2020). Libraries were made using the immunoSEQ multiplex PCR assay. The immuneACCESS repertoire file appears here via TCRdb, limited to in-frame rearrangements. These files lack a portion of the clones; in checked studies, under half of the deficit traces to unresolved V genes, and the cause of the others is not known. This sample is represented by roughly 200,000 clones; approximately 83% of them were singletons. The ten largest clones capture nearly 5% of the sample. The sample taken for sequencing was PBMCs or T cells enriched from blood (not recorded which). These receptors came from a woman between 45 and 65 years old who had been exposed to COVID-19.

V gene TRBV5-1 combines with J gene TRBJ2-3; weak D call: TRBD2 (7 bases). This CDR3 has 16 residues. CDR1 is SGHRS, CDR2 YFSETQ, per germline. Trimming took off 4 bases at V and 0 bases at J, with 15 bases between the two ends. This chain's CDR3 is CASSPGGAPSTDTQYF. CDR3 nucleotide sequence: TGCGCCAGCAGCCCGGGGGGCGCCCCCAGCACAGATACGCAGTATTTT.

The chain uses TRBV24-1 and TRBJ1-3; D not resolved. This CDR3 is built from 14 residues. Trimming removed 4 bases at V and 1 base at J, with 7 bases between. The germline V gene encodes CDR1 KGHDR and CDR2 SFDVKD. CDR3 region: CATSDRKSGNTIYF. CDR3 nucleotide sequence: TGTGCCACCAGTGACAGGAAATCTGGAAACACCATATATTTT.

The gene calls are TRBV6-5 and TRBJ1-1, with a possible D match to TRBD1 (6 bases). The V gene's germline CDR1 is MNHEY and CDR2 SVGAGI. The CDR3 is 14 residues long. V was cut by 8 bases and J by 1 base, with 14 bases left in between. The DNA of the CDR3 is TGTGCCAGCTATCCAGACAGGCGGAACACTGAAGCTTTCTTT. This translates into CASYPDRRNTEAFF.

The rearrangement links TRBV15 to TRBJ1-1, with D tentatively TRBD1 (6 bases). The V end lost 5 bases, the J end lost 7 bases, and 17 bases lay between the germline ends. The V gene's germline CDR1 is LNHNV and CDR2 YYDKDF (reference sequence). CDR3 length: 14 amino acids. The CDR3 is CATSDIDRNLEAFF. CDR3 sequence (DNA): TGTGCCACCAGCGACATAGACAGGAACCTTGAAGCTTTCTTT.

The genes are TRBV29-1 and TRBJ2-3; 9 positions agree with TRBD1. The CDR3 consists of 15 residues. Germline V lookup: CDR1 SQVTM, CDR2 ANQGSEA. Unmatched junction bases numbered 10, after V lost 6 bases and J lost 3 bases. The CDR3 is CSVGPGQGGTDTQYF. The CDR3 DNA sequence: TGCAGCGTCGGACCGGGACAGGGTGGAACAGATACGCAGTATTTT.

This chain connects TRBV6-1 to TRBJ1-6, with unresolved D. Germline values: CDR1 MNHNS, CDR2 SASEGT. The CDR3 consists of 14 residues. The germline V and J ends were trimmed by 2 bases and 9 bases, with 11 bases remaining between them. CDR3 nucleotides: TGTGCCAGCAGTGAAAGCCCAGACACTTCACCCCTCCACTTT. It codes for CASSESPDTSPLHF.

The sample holds one count of this clone. The V call is TRBV7-9, the J call TRBJ1-4, with 9 bases matching TRBD1. The CDR3 sequence is 16 residues long. The germline V gene encodes CDR1 SEHNR and CDR2 FQNEAQ (reference sequence). V shed 5 bases, J shed 4 bases, and the junction held 8 bases outside the gene matches. The CDR3 sequence: CASSPSPGQGNEKLFF. CDR3 DNA: TGTGCCAGCAGCCCTAGCCCGGGACAGGGTAATGAAAAACTGTTTTTT.

The chain carries TRBV15 and TRBJ2-3; possibly TRBD2 for D (5 bases). V gave up 5 bases and J gave up 2 bases, with 20 bases separating them. Germline assignment: CDR1 LNHNV and CDR2 YYDKDF (reference sequence). The CDR3 contains 17 residues. The CDR3 region has the DNA TGTGCCACCAGCGGCCGACCCCGGACTTCCTACACAGATACGCAGTATTTT. Translation gives CATSGRPRTSYTDTQYF.

The table lists this clone with a few counts. This sample also contains other DNA sequences that code for the same CDR3. V gene TRBV7-9 combines with J gene TRBJ1-1; D not resolved. Trimming stripped 1 base from V and 4 bases from J, with 10 bases between. Germline CDR1 and CDR2: SEHNR and FQNEAQ (reference sequence). This CDR3 has 14 amino acids. The CDR3 loop is CASSLGSGGTEAFF. In nucleotides, the CDR3 is TGTGCCAGCAGCTTAGGGTCGGGAGGCACTGAAGCTTTCTTT. The variable domain in full, with the rest retrieved from reference TRBV7-9 and TRBJ1-1, is DTGVSQNPRHKITKRGQNVTFRCDPISEHNRLYWYRQTLGQGPEFLTYFQNEAQLEKSRLLSDRFSAERPKGSFSTLEIQRTEQGDSAMYLCASSLGSGGTEAFFGQGTRLTVV.

This chain uses TRBV5-1 with TRBJ1-1, with 8 nucleotides matching TRBD1. This CDR3 has 15 amino acids. Germline V gene sequence: CDR1 SGHRS, CDR2 YFSETQ. Trimming at V came to 1 base and at J to 5 bases, leaving 7 bases not matched to a gene. The CDR3 reads CASSLTGGGWTEAFF. The CDR3 DNA reads TGCGCCAGCAGCTTGACAGGGGGTGGGTGGACTGAAGCTTTCTTT. The variable domain in full, completed from reference TRBV5-1 and TRBJ1-1, reads KAGVTQTPRYLIKTRGQQVTLSCSPISGHRSVSWYQQTPGQGLQFLFEYFSETQRNKGNFPGRFSGRQFSNSRSEMNVSTLELGDSALYLCASSLTGGGWTEAFFGQGTRLTVV.

As DNA, the CDR3 is TGTGCCAGCAGTCGAATGGGCCCACACTACTTC. Residues: CASSRMGPHYF. The chain uses TRBV3-1 (or the pseudogene TRBV3-2) and TRBJ2-5; D is ambiguous. Trimming removed 6 bases at V and 14 bases at J, with 16 bases between. Germline CDR1 and CDR2: LGHDT and YNNKEL (reference sequence). The CDR3 has 11 amino acids.

The chain couples TRBV9 to TRBJ1-4, with D hard to call. Trimming stripped 0 bases from V and 5 bases from J, with 11 bases between. Germline V gene data show CDR1 as SGDLS and CDR2 as YYNGEE. CDR3 length: 15 amino acids. The CDR3 protein is CASSVVADFNEKLFF. CDR3 coding DNA: TGTGCCAGCAGCGTAGTAGCAGATTTCAATGAAAAACTGTTTTTT. The variable domain in full, completed from reference TRBV9 and TRBJ1-4, reads DSGVTQTPKHLITATGQRVTLRCSPRSGDLSVYWYQQSLDQGLQFLIQYYNGEERAKGNILERFSAQQFPDLHSELNLSSLELGDSALYFCASSVVADFNEKLFFGSGTQLSVL.

The V and J genes are TRBV6-6 and TRBJ1-1; D gene ambiguous. V lost 6 bases to trimming and J lost 1 base, with 6 bases between them. Germline lookup yields CDR1 MNHNY and CDR2 SVGAGI (reference sequence). The CDR3 loop spans 12 amino acids. This chain's CDR3 is CASSPQNTEAFF. For the CDR3, the DNA is TGTGCCAGCAGCCCCCAGAACACTGAAGCTTTCTTT.

The chain combines TRBV11-2 with TRBJ2-3, with D tentatively TRBD2 (6 bases). The CDR3 contains 16 residues. In germline, CDR1 is SGHAT, CDR2 FQNNGV. V gave up 0 bases and J gave up 2 bases, with 12 bases separating them. CDR3 loop: CASSLDVGTSTDTQYF. CDR3 nucleotide sequence: TGTGCCAGCAGCTTAGATGTTGGGACTTCCACAGATACGCAGTATTTT.

J is TRBJ1-1 and V is TRBV5-6, with 8 nucleotides matching TRBD1. With V trimmed by 9 bases and J by 5 bases, 15 bases remained unmatched. CDR3 size: 15 residues. Germline V lookup: CDR1 SGHDT, CDR2 YYEEEE. This CDR3 reads CATFARRTGWTEAFF. The CDR3 DNA reads TGTGCCACCTTCGCCCGAAGGACAGGGTGGACTGAAGCTTTCTTT.

This chain connects TRBV18 to TRBJ1-1; 7 bases match TRBD1. CDR3 length equals 18 residues. CDR1 is KGHSH and CDR2 is LQKENI in the germline V gene. V was pared by 1 base and J by 7 bases, with 18 bases of the junction left unmatched. This CDR3 is CASSPLLGGLGTAGEAFF. The CDR3 bases are TGTGCCAGCTCACCACTTCTAGGGGGTTTAGGGACAGCTGGTGAAGCTTTCTTT.

The chain uses TRBV6-1 and TRBJ1-6; 7 bases fit TRBD1. V was clipped by 10 bases and J by 5 bases; unmatched bases: 5. CDR1 and CDR2 from the germline V gene are MNHNS and SASEGT. The CDR3 extends over 13 amino acids. CDR3 in amino acids: CATTDRDNSPLHF. The CDR3 region has the DNA TGTGCCACCACTGACAGGGATAATTCACCCCTCCACTTT.

This clone was seen a few times. The genes are TRBV28 and TRBJ2-7; D remains ambiguous. The CDR3 consists of 13 residues. In germline, CDR1 is MDHEN, CDR2 SYDVKM. Trimming took 6 bases from V and 3 from J, leaving 12 bases between them. CDR3 region: CASSPPLYYEQYF. DNA for the CDR3: TGTGCCAGCAGCCCTCCCCTTTACTACGAGCAGTACTTC.

This chain connects TRBV30 to TRBJ1-2, with a tentative D call TRBD1 (6 bases). This CDR3 spans 17 amino acids. Germline CDR1 reads GTSNPN; CDR2 reads SVGIG (reference sequence). Between the trimmed V and J ends, which lost 0 bases and 0 bases, there was a span of 17 bases. The CDR3 nucleotides read TGTGCCTGGAGTGTAAAGGGGGGGGCGATCCCTAACTATGGCTACACCTTC. This encodes CAWSVKGGAIPNYGYTF.

DNA for the CDR3: TGCAGCGTTGATCTAGCGGGGGGGCTGTTAAGCCTAAATGAGCAGTTCTTC. Protein product: CSVDLAGGLLSLNEQFF. The V call is TRBV29-1, the J call TRBJ2-1; 12 bases match TRBD2. J gave up 7 bases and V 3 bases, and 13 bases lay outside the gene matches. Germline lookup yields CDR1 SQVTM and CDR2 ANQGSEA. The CDR3 length is 17 residues.

This chain links TRBV5-4 with TRBJ1-1, with D tentatively TRBD1 (5 bases). The CDR3 runs 15 residues. The V gene's germline CDR1 is SGHNT and CDR2 YYREEE (reference sequence). V lost 1 base to trimming and J lost 1 base, with 11 bases between them. Here the CDR3 DNA reads TGTGCCAGCAGCTTGTCGGGCAGGGCGAACACTGAAGCTTTCTTT. Its translation: CASSLSGRANTEAFF.